This paragraph reports one T cell receptor beta chain. Its target is not known. Sequencing was performed with immunoSEQ multiplex PCR; in TCRdb, only in-frame clones are kept and a portion is missing. Seen here are roughly 130,000 clones, roughly 91% observed once, and the top ten hold approximately 2.8%. This entry is derived from a study of T cell responses to AZD1222 COVID-19 vaccine. Turning to the study itself: Timing groups of about 4 and about 12 weeks for second doses were pooled.

The CDR3 totals 14 residues. Per germline, CDR1 LNHNV and CDR2 YYDKDF (reference sequence). V shed 3 bases and J 10 bases; nucleotides not matched to a gene: 9. Study-level results: Scientists sampled the repertoires only once the peak T cell response had passed. Reportedly, nearly half of unique spike TCRs recognized epitopes outside B.1.351/B.1.1.7 mutations.

This chain connects TRBV15 to TRBJ1-1, with 9 bases that match TRBD1. The TCR was taken from an adult in good health. The sample consisted of peripheral blood, taken on day 0 of AZD1222 vaccination. The CDR3 DNA sequence: TGTGCCACCAGCAGCCTGGGACAGGGCGGCGTAGCTTTCTTT. This gives the protein CATSSLGQGGVAFF.